This TCR beta chain was recovered during a study of T cells in women clearing cervical HPV infection. The germline gives CDR1 SGHVS, CDR2 FNYEAQ. V lost 3 bases and J 5 bases, leaving 10 bases between the germline ends. The CDR3 covers 13 residues. This clone counts as medium-sized by frequency. The sequence runs out 3 residues before the end of the CDR3; the remainder is reconstructed from the germline J gene. This table comes from immunoSEQ multiplex PCR, and its TCRdb copy is limited to in-frame clones, with some not included. The listing contains about 14,000 clones. The chain links TRBV7-6 to TRBJ1-2; D ambiguous. The sequenced sample consisted of blood buffy coat. The receptor was isolated from a woman aged 18-70 years with a cervical HPV16 infection that either progressed to CIN3+ or cleared (not recorded which). The CDR3 is CASSFSSGYGYTF. CDR3 DNA (partial): TGTGCCAGCAGCTTCAGCAGCGGTTATGGC.